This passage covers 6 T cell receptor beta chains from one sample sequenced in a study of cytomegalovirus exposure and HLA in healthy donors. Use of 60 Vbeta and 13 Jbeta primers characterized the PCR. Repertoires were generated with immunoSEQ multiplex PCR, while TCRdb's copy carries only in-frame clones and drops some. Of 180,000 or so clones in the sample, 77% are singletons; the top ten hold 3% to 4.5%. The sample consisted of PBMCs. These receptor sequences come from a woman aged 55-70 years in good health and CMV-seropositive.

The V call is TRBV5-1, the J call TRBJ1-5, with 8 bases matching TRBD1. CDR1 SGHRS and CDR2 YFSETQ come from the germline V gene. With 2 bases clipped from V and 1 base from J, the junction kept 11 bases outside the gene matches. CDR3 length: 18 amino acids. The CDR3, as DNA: TGCGCCAGCAGCTTTGGGGCCCCGACAGGGGTGAGCAATCAGCCCCAGCATTTT. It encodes CASSFGAPTGVSNQPQHF.

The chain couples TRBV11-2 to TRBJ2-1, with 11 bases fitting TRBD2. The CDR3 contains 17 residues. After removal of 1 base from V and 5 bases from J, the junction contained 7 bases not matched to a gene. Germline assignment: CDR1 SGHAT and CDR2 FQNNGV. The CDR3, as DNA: TGTGCCAGCAGCTTAGCCCTTAGCGGGAGGGGAAACAATGAGCAGTTCTTC. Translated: CASSLALSGRGNNEQFF.

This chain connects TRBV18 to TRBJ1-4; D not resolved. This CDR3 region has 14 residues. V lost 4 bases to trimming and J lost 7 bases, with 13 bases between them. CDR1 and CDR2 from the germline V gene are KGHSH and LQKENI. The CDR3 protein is CASSQDSTGEKLFF. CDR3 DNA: TGTGCCAGCTCACAGGACTCCACGGGTGAAAAACTGTTTTTT.

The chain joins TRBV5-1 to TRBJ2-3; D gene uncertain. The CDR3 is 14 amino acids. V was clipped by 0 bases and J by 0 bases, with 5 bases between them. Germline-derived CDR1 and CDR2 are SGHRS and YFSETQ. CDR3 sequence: CASSLAYSTDTQYF. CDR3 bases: TGCGCCAGCAGCTTGGCTTATAGCACAGATACGCAGTATTTT.

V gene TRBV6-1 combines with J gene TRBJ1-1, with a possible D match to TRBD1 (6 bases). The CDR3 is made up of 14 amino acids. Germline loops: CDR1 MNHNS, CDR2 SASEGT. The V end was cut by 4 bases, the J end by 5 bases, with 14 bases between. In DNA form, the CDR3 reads TGTGCCAGCAGTGCTATACAGGGAATTACTGAAGCTTTCTTT. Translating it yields CASSAIQGITEAFF.

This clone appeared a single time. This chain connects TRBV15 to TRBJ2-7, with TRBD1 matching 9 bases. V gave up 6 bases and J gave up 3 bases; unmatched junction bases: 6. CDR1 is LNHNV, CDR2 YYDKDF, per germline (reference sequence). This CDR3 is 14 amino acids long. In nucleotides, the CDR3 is TGTGCCACCAGTCCGGGACAGGGTATCTACGAGCAGTACTTC. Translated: CATSPGQGIYEQYF.